The next 11 T cell receptor beta chains were all read from a single sample in a study of T cell changes during pregnancy in multiple sclerosis. The protocol was immunoSEQ multiplex PCR, while the TCRdb copy is restricted to in-frame clones and leaves out a portion. The profile shows about 46,000 clones, about 93% of them singletons. Sample: CD8+ T cells from peripheral blood mononuclear cells, taken after pregnancy. The receptor set was obtained from a female donor with multiple sclerosis, enrolled in a pregnancy study.

This chain links TRBV7-6 with TRBJ2-7, with 9 bases identical to TRBD2. Trimming took 4 bases from V and 4 from J; bases not matched to a gene: 5. The CDR3 totals 14 residues. The germline V gene encodes CDR1 SGHVS and CDR2 FNYEAQ. CDR3 sequence: CASSSGLAGYEQYF. The CDR3 nucleotides read TGTGCCAGCAGCTCGGGACTAGCCGGTTACGAGCAGTACTTC.

J is TRBJ1-1 and V is TRBV29-1; no clear D gene. This CDR3 region has 12 residues. Trimming cost V 7 bases and J 0 bases, with 9 bases left between them. From germline, CDR1 is SQVTM and CDR2 ANQGSEA. The CDR3 bases are TGCAGCGCGCTGAGGATGAACACTGAAGCTTTCTTT. Amino acids: CSALRMNTEAFF.

The chain carries TRBV15 and TRBJ2-5; 7 bases map to TRBD2. Germline loops: CDR1 LNHNV, CDR2 YYDKDF (reference sequence). This CDR3 has 15 amino acids. V shed 3 bases and J 2 bases; nucleotides not matched to a gene: 6. This CDR3 is CATSSQWGGQETQYF. CDR3 DNA: TGTGCCACCAGCAGCCAATGGGGGGGACAAGAGACCCAGTACTTC.

V is TRBV29-1 and J is TRBJ2-5; the match to TRBD2 covers 10 bases. CDR1 SQVTM and CDR2 ANQGSEA come from the germline V gene. The J segment lost 3 bases and the V segment lost 6 bases, leaving 10 bases of the junction unmatched. The CDR3 is 15 amino acids. The CDR3 reads CSVGSWTSGEETQYF. CDR3 in DNA: TGCAGCGTGGGATCTTGGACTAGCGGAGAAGAGACCCAGTACTTC. Full variable domain (remainder filled in from reference TRBV29-1 and TRBJ2-5): SAVISQKPSRDICQRGTSLTIQCQVDSQVTMMFWYRQQPGQSLTLIATANQGSEATYESGFVIDKFPISRPNLTFSTLTVSNMSPEDSSIYLCSVGSWTSGEETQYFGPGTRLLVL.

The V call is TRBV27, the J call TRBJ2-1; unclear D gene. The CDR3 sequence is 15 residues long. Germline V gives CDR1 MNHEY, CDR2 SMNVEV (reference sequence). Deletions cut 5 bases from V and 0 bases from J, with 11 bases between. CDR3 nucleotides: TGTGCCAGCAGTCAGACTCCGAGCTCCTACAATGAGCAGTTCTTC. It translates to CASSQTPSSYNEQFF.

The chain joins TRBV6-5 to TRBJ1-1; 7 positions agree with TRBD1. The CDR3 is made up of 15 amino acids. The V segment lost 2 bases and the J segment 0 bases; nucleotides outside the gene matches: 3. CDR1 and CDR2 (germline): MNHEY, SVGAGI. The CDR3 coding sequence is TGTGCCAGCAGTTACCGGGGGACAGTGAACACTGAAGCTTTCTTT. It translates to CASSYRGTVNTEAFF.

This chain connects TRBV28 to TRBJ2-5, with D unresolved. V lost 4 bases to trimming and J lost 4 bases, with 16 bases between them. This CDR3 is 15 amino acids long. Germline lookup yields CDR1 MDHEN and CDR2 SYDVKM. CDR3 bases: TGTGCCAGCAGTTCCGATCGAACCCCGGGAGAGACCCAGTACTTC. Translation gives CASSSDRTPGETQYF.

V is TRBV6-1 and J is TRBJ1-3, with 8 positions matching TRBD1. The CDR3 has 14 amino acids. Trimming cost V 5 bases and J 4 bases; bases outside gene matches: 4. Per germline, CDR1 MNHNS and CDR2 SASEGT. The CDR3 loop is CASSLQGEGNTIYF. In nucleotides, the CDR3 is TGTGCCAGCAGTTTACAGGGGGAAGGAAACACCATATATTTT.

V is TRBV9 and J is TRBJ2-6, with unresolved D. V was trimmed by 4 bases and J by 2 bases, leaving 13 bases between them. The CDR3 is made up of 16 amino acids. Germline CDR1 reads SGDLS; CDR2 reads YYNGEE. The CDR3 nucleotides read TGTGCCAGCAGCACCCCCGCTATGACTGGGGCCAACGTCCTGACTTTC. This codes for CASSTPAMTGANVLTF.

The DNA of the CDR3 is TGTGCCAGTAGCCCCTGGGACAGTCCTAACTATGGCTACACCTTC. Translation gives CASSPWDSPNYGYTF. The chain carries TRBV19 and TRBJ1-2; 7 positions agree with TRBD1. Trimming removed 6 bases from V and 0 bases from J; junction bases left unmatched: 7. The germline V gene encodes CDR1 LNHDA and CDR2 SQIVND (reference sequence). The CDR3 consists of 15 residues.

The chain links TRBV7-9 to TRBJ1-4; the match to TRBD1 covers 10 bases. CDR3 length equals 16 residues. V dropped 5 bases and J dropped 7; count of bases not matched to a gene: 10. Germline V gene sequence: CDR1 SEHNR, CDR2 FQNEAQ (reference sequence). CDR3 bases: TGTGCCAGCAGCCCCGATATAGACAGGGGGCGTGAAAAACTGTTTTTT. Translation: CASSPDIDRGREKLFF. The full variable domain, in which reference TRBV7-9 and TRBJ1-4 provide the parts outside the CDR3, is DTGVSQNPRHKITKRGQNVTFRCDPISEHNRLYWYRQTLGQGPEFLTYFQNEAQLEKSRLLSDRFSAERPKGSFSTLEIQRTEQGDSAMYLCASSPDIDRGREKLFFGSGTQLSVL.